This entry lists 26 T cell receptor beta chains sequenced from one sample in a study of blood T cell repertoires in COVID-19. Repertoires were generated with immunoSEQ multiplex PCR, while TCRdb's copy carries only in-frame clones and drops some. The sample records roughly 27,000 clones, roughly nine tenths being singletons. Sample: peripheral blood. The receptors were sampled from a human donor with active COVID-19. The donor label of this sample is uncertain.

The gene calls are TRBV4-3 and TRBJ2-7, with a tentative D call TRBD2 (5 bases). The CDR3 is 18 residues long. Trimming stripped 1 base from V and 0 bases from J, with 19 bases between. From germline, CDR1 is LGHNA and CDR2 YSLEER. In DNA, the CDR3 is TGCGCCAGCAGCCAAGCGCAAACTATCCTTGCGGGCTCCTACGAGCAGTACTTC. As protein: CASSQAQTILAGSYEQYF.

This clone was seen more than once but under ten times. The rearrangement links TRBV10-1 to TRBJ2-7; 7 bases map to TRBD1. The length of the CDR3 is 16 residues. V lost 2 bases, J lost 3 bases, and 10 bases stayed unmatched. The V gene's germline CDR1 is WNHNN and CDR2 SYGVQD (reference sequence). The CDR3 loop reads CASSEEGGAPLYEQYF. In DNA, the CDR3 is TGCGCCAGCAGTGAGGAAGGGGGCGCACCCCTCTACGAGCAGTACTTC.

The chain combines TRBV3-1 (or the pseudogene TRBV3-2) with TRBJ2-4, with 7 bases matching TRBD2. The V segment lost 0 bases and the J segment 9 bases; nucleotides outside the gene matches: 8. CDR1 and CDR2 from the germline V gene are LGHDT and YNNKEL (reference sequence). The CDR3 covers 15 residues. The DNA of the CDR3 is TGTGCCAGCAGCCAAGATTGGAGGGAGGGTTCCATTCAGTACTTC. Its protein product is CASSQDWREGSIQYF.

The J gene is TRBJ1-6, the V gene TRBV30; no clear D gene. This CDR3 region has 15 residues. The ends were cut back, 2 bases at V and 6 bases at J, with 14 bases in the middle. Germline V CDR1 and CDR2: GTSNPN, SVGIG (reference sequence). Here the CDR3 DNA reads TGTGCCTGGAGTTTCAGTCCGGAGGGTAATTCACCCCTCCACTTT. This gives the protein CAWSFSPEGNSPLHF.

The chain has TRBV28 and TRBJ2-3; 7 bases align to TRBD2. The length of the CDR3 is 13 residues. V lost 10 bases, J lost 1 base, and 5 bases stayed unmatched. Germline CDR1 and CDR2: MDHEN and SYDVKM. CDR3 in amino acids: CAIGGGGTDTQYF. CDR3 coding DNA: TGTGCCATAGGCGGGGGAGGCACAGATACGCAGTATTTT.

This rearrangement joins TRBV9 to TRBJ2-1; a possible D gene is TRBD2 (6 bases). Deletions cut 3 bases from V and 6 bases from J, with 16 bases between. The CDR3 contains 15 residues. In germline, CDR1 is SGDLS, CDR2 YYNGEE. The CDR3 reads CASSDRPGTPNEQFF. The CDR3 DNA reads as TGTGCCAGCAGCGACCGCCCCGGGACTCCCAATGAGCAGTTCTTC. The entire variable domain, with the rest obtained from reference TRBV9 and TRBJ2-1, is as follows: DSGVTQTPKHLITATGQRVTLRCSPRSGDLSVYWYQQSLDQGLQFLIQYYNGEERAKGNILERFSAQQFPDLHSELNLSSLELGDSALYFCASSDRPGTPNEQFFGPGTRLTVL.

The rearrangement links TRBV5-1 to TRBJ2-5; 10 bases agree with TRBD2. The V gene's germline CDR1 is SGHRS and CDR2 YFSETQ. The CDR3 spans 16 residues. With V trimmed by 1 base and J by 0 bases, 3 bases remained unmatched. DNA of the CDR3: TGCGCCAGCAGCTTGACAGCGGGGGGGAACCAAGAGACCCAGTACTTC. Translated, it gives CASSLTAGGNQETQYF.

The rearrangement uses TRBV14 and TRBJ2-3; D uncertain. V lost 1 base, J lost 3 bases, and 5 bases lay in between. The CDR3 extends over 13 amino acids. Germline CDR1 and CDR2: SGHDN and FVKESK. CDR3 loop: CASSQVGTDTQYF. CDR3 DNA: TGTGCCAGCAGCCAAGTCGGGACAGATACGCAGTATTTT. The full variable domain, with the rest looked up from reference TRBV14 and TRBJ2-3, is EAGVTQFPSHSVIEKGQTVTLRCDPISGHDNLYWYRRVMGKEIKFLLHFVKESKQDESGMPNNRFLAERTGGTYSTLKVQPAELEDSGVYFCASSQVGTDTQYFGPGTRLTVL.

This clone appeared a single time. The CDR3 coding sequence is TGTGCCAGCAGTTACTCCCCCGAGGTTAACTATGGCTACACCTTC. As protein: CASSYSPEVNYGYTF. The V gene is TRBV6-5, the J gene TRBJ1-2; D remains unclear. V was trimmed by 0 bases and J by 1 base, leaving 9 bases between them. Germline CDR1 is MNHEY and CDR2 is SVGAGI. CDR3 length: 15 residues.

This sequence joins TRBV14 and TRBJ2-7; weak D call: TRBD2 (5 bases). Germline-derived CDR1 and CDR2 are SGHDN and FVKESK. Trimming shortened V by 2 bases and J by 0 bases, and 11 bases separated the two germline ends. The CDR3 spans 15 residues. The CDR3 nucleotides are TGTGCCAGCAGCCAAAAGAGCGGTGTCTCCTACGAGCAGTACTTC. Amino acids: CASSQKSGVSYEQYF.

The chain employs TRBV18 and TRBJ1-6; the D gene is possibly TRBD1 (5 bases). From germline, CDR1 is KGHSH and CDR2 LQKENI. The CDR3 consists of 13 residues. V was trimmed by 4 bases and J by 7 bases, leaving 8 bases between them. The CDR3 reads CASSQGRNSPLHF. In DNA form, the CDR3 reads TGTGCCAGCTCACAGGGGCGGAATTCACCCCTCCACTTT.

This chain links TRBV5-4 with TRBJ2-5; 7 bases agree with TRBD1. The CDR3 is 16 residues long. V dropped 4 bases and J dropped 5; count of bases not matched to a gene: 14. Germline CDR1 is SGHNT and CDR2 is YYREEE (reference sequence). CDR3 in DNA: TGTGCCAGCAGCCCCCCGACAGGGCGCGCATTGGAGACCCAGTACTTC. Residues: CASSPPTGRALETQYF.

The DNA of the CDR3 is TGCGCCAGCAGCTCTAGACAGGGGCTCTCGGACGAGCAGTACTTC. Its translation is CASSSRQGLSDEQYF. The rearrangement links TRBV5-1 to TRBJ2-7; 8 bases match TRBD1. V shed 3 bases and J 5 bases; nucleotides not matched to a gene: 10. The germline V gene has CDR1 SGHRS and CDR2 YFSETQ. This CDR3 has 15 residues.

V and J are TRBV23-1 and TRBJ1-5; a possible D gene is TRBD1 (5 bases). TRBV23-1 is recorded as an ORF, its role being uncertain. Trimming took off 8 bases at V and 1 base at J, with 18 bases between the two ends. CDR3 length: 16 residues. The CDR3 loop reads CASGTSGRSSNQPQHF. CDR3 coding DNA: TGCGCCAGCGGTACCTCAGGGAGGTCGAGCAATCAGCCCCAGCATTTT.

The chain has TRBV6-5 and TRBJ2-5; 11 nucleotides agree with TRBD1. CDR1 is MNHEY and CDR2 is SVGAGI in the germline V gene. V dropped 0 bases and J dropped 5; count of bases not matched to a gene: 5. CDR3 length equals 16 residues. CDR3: CASSYSDRGRGETQYF. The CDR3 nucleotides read TGTGCCAGCAGTTACTCGGACAGGGGGCGAGGTGAGACCCAGTACTTC.

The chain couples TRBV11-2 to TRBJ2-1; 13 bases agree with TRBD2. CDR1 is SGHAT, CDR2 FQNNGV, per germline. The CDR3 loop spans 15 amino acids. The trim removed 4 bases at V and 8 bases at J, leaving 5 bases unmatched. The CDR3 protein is CASSYGLAGVDEQFF. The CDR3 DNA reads TGTGCCAGCAGCTATGGACTAGCGGGAGTGGATGAGCAGTTCTTC.

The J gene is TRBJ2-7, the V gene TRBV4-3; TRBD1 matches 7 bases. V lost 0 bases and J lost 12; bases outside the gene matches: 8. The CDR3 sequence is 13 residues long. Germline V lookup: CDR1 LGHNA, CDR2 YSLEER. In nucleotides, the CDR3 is TGCGCCAGCAGCCAAGATCTACAGGGGTATCGGTACTTC. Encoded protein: CASSQDLQGYRYF.

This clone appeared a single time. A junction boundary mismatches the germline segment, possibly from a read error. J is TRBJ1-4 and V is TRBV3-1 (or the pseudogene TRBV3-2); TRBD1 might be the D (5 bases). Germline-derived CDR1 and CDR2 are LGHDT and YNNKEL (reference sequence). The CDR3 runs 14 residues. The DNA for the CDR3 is TGTGCCAGCAGCCAAGATTGGGAAGGCAGGGCCTTTTTCTTT. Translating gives CASSQDWEGRAFFF.

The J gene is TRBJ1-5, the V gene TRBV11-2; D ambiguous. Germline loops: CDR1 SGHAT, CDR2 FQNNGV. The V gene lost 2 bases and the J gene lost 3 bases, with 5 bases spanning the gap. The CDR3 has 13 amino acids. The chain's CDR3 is CASSLNINQPQHF. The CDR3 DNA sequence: TGTGCCAGCAGCTTAAACATCAATCAGCCCCAGCATTTT. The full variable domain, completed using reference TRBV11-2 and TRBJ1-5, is EAGVAQSPRYKIIEKRQSVAFWCNPISGHATLYWYQQILGQGPKLLIQFQNNGVVDDSQLPKDRFSAERLKGVDSTLKIQPAKLEDSAVYLCASSLNINQPQHFGDGTRLSIL.

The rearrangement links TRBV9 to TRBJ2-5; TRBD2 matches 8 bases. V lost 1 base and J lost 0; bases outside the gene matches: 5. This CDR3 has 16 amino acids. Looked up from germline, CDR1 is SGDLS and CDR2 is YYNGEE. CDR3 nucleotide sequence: TGTGCCAGCAGCGTAACTAGCGGAAAGTACCAAGAGACCCAGTACTTC. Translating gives CASSVTSGKYQETQYF.

In DNA form, the CDR3 reads TGTGCCAGCAGTTACTGGGAGGGTGGGTCCCAGCATTTT. Amino acids: CASSYWEGGSQHF. The V and J genes are TRBV6-5 and TRBJ1-5, with D uncertain. Germline V gene sequence: CDR1 MNHEY, CDR2 SVGAGI. V lost 1 base, J lost 11 bases, and 12 bases lay in between. The CDR3 is made up of 13 amino acids.

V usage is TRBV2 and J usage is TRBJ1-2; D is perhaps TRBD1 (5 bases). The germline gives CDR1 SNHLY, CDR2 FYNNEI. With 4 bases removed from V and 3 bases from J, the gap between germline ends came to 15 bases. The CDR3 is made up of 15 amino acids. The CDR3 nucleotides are TGTGCCAGCAGTGTCGAGTCCAGGGTCGACTATGGCTACACCTTC. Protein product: CASSVESRVDYGYTF. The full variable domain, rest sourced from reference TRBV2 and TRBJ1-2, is EPEVTQTPSHQVTQMGQEVILRCVPISNHLYFYWYRQILGQKVEFLVSFYNNEISEKSEIFDDQFSVERPDGSNFTLKIRSTKLEDSAMYFCASSVESRVDYGYTFGSGTRLTVV.

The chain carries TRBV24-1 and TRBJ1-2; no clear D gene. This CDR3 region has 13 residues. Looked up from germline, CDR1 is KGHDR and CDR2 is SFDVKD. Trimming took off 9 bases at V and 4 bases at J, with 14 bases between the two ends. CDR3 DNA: TGTGCCACCTCACGAGGGTCTATCTATGGCTACACCTTC. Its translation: CATSRGSIYGYTF.

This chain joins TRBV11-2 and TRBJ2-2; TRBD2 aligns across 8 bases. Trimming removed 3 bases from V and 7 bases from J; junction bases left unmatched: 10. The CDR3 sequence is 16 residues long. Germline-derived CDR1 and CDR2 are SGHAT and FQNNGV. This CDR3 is CASSLAPLAGHGELFF. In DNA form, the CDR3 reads TGTGCCAGCAGCTTGGCCCCCCTAGCGGGTCACGGGGAGCTGTTTTTT.

The CDR3 region is CASSFRTANTGELFF. For the CDR3, the DNA is TGCGCCAGCAGCTTTAGGACAGCGAACACCGGGGAGCTGTTTTTT. The chain joins TRBV5-1 to TRBJ2-2; TRBD1 might be the D (6 bases). Trimming left V 2 bases short and J 0 bases short, with 8 bases between. The CDR3 spans 15 residues. CDR1 and CDR2 from the germline V gene are SGHRS and YFSETQ.

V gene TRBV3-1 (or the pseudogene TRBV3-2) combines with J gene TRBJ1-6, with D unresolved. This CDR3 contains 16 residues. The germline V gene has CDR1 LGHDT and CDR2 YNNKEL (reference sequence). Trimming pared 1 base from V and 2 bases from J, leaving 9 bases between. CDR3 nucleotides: TGTGCCAGCAGCCAAGTCCTTCCGGCCTATAATTCACCCCTCCACTTT. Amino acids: CASSQVLPAYNSPLHF.